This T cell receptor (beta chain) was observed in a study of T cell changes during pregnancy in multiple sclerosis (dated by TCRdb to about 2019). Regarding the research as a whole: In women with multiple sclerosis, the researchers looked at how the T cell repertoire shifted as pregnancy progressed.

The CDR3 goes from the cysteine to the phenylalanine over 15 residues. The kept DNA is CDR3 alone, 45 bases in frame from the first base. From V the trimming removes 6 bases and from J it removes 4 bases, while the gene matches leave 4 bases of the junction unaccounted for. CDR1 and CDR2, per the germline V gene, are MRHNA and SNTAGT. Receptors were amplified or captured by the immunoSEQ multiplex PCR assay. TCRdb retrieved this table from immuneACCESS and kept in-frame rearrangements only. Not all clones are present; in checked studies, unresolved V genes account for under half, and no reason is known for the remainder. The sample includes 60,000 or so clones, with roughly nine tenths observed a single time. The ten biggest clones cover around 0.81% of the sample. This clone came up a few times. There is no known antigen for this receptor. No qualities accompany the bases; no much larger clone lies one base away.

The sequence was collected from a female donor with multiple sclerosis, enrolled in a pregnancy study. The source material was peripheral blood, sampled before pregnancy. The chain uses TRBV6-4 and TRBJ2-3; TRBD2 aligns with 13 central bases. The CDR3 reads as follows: CASRATSGGADTQYF. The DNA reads TGTGCCAGCAGGGCCACTAGCGGGGGGGCAGATACGCAGTATTTT.